This entry concerns a single T cell receptor beta chain. What it recognizes is unknown. A second PCR, run for roughly 7 to 12 cycles, used a sample-barcoded 5' primer plus a J-beta primer mix. Each cDNA was tagged by a template-switch adaptor containing 12 random nucleotides. One entry per CDR3 protein, called by TCRdb with MiXCR from the 5' RACE reads. Among 850,000 or so distinct CDR3 sequences listed, 29% were seen once. This entry belongs to a study of blood T cells in healthy people across ages. The study's findings and limits: When set beside aged donors, long-lived donors presented more naive CD4+ cells and higher diversity. No one knew whether donors had CMV, which possibly confounded expanded clonotype changes.

CDR3 length equals 14 residues. With 3 bases removed from V and 0 bases from J, the gap between germline ends came to 6 bases. Germline V gene lookup returns CDR1 SNHLY and CDR2 FYNNEI. Sample: blood. The origin of this receptor is a woman over 75 in good health. This rearrangement joins TRBV2 to TRBJ2-1; tentative D call: TRBD1 (6 bases). The CDR3 is CASSDRGSYNEQFF. As DNA, the CDR3 is TGTGCCAGCAGTGACAGGGGCTCCTACAATGAGCAGTTCTTC.